The 11 T cell receptor beta chains reported below all come from one sample, sequenced in a study of blood T cell repertoires in COVID-19. The assay was immunoSEQ multiplex PCR, and TCRdb's table has in-frame clones only and misses some. Of approximately 440,000 clones listed, approximately 90% are singletons. The sample was PBMCs or T cells enriched from blood (not recorded which). The origin of the receptors is a woman aged 18-29 years who had recovered from COVID-19.

This clone was counted a single time. V is TRBV24-1 and J is TRBJ1-1; D is undetermined. In germline, CDR1 is KGHDR, CDR2 SFDVKD. Trimming shortened V by 10 bases and J by 1 base, and 12 bases separated the two germline ends. The CDR3 loop spans 13 amino acids. The DNA for the CDR3 is TGTGCCACTGGGAGGGAGGAGAACACTGAAGCTTTCTTT. It yields the protein CATGREENTEAFF.

The chain uses TRBV6-5 and TRBJ1-2, with unresolved D. V was shortened by 7 bases and J by 4 bases, with 10 bases between the two germline ends. CDR1 is MNHEY and CDR2 is SVGAGI in the germline V gene. The CDR3 is 12 residues long. The CDR3 DNA sequence: TGTGCCAGCACCACCCTAGGCTATGGCTACACCTTC. Residues: CASTTLGYGYTF.

The genes are TRBV7-3 and TRBJ2-2, with TRBD1 identical over 7 bases. Germline-derived CDR1 and CDR2 are SGHTA and FQGTGA. CDR3 length: 16 amino acids. The V and J ends lost 5 bases and 2 bases, in that order; junction bases with no gene match: 8. The CDR3 DNA reads TGTGCCAGCAGCATATTTACAGGGGCTAACACCGGGGAGCTGTTTTTT. Its protein product is CASSIFTGANTGELFF.

This chain joins TRBV27 and TRBJ1-2; weak D call: TRBD1 (5 bases). V was cut by 0 bases and J by 5 bases, with 13 bases left in between. CDR3 length: 15 amino acids. Germline V CDR1 and CDR2: MNHEY, SMNVEV (reference sequence). Written as DNA, the CDR3 is TGTGCCAGCAGTTTATCGATGAAGGGGTGGTATGGCTACACCTTC. It encodes CASSLSMKGWYGYTF.

This clone was seen only once. V gene TRBV2 combines with J gene TRBJ1-5, with D perhaps matching TRBD1 (6 bases). CDR1 and CDR2 (germline): SNHLY, FYNNEI. V was trimmed by 4 bases and J by 11 bases, leaving 15 bases between them. CDR3 length: 13 amino acids. In nucleotides, the CDR3 is TGTGCCAGCAGTGTTACAGGGCTGGAGGCCCAGCATTTT. Its protein is CASSVTGLEAQHF.

In its sample, this clone was seen once. The V and J genes are TRBV19 and TRBJ2-5; 9 bases map to TRBD1. Germline V lookup: CDR1 LNHDA, CDR2 SQIVND (reference sequence). The CDR3 totals 16 residues. Germline trimming cut 1 base from V and 3 bases from J; bases unmatched to any gene: 6. CDR3 residues: CASSIGDRDREETQYF. The CDR3 DNA follows: TGTGCCAGTAGTATAGGCGACCGGGACAGGGAAGAGACCCAGTACTTC.

This clone has just one count. This chain's CDR3 is CASSYSKGGVQGNTF. The CDR3 region has the DNA TGTGCCAGCAGTTACTCGAAAGGGGGGGTTCAAGGCAACACCTTC. The V gene is TRBV6-6, the J gene TRBJ1-2; a possible D gene is TRBD1 (6 bases). The CDR3 runs 15 residues. Germline V gene sequence: CDR1 MNHNY, CDR2 SVGAGI (reference sequence). V lost 0 bases and J 12 bases, leaving 20 bases between the germline ends.

This clone has only one observation. The chain joins TRBV7-2 to TRBJ2-1; 14 bases line up with TRBD2. V was clipped by 5 bases and J by 6 bases; unmatched bases: 9. CDR1 SGHTA and CDR2 FQGNSA come from the germline V gene. This CDR3 has 17 amino acids. This CDR3 reads CASSRGLAGALSNEQFF. Written as DNA, the CDR3 is TGTGCCAGCAGCCGGGGACTAGCGGGGGCCCTGTCCAATGAGCAGTTCTTC.

CDR3 sequence: CASGLGQGVGLTGELFF. The CDR3 nucleotides read TGTGCTAGTGGTTTGGGACAGGGGGTCGGCCTCACCGGGGAGCTGTTTTTT. The chain couples TRBV12-5 to TRBJ2-2; 9 positions agree with TRBD1. The CDR3 runs to 17 residues. Looked up from germline, CDR1 is LGHNT and CDR2 is FRNRAP. The V and J ends lost 1 base and 4 bases, in that order; junction bases with no gene match: 7.

This clone came up once. This chain joins TRBV19 and TRBJ1-1; possible D gene TRBD1, 6 bases. CDR3 length: 14 residues. V was clipped by 6 bases and J by 0 bases, with 11 bases between them. Germline CDR1 and CDR2: LNHDA and SQIVND (reference sequence). The CDR3 here is CASSTGQLNTEAFF. The CDR3 coding sequence is TGTGCCAGTAGCACCGGACAGCTGAACACTGAAGCTTTCTTT. Full variable domain (rest looked up from reference TRBV19 and TRBJ1-1): DGGITQSPKYLFRKEGQNVTLSCEQNLNHDAMYWYRQDPGQGLRLIYYSQIVNDFQKGDIAEGYSVSREKKESFPLTVTSAQKNPTAFYLCASSTGQLNTEAFFGQGTRLTVV.

V and J are TRBV5-1 and TRBJ2-7; 8 bases are a match to TRBD1. The ends lost 5 bases at V and 4 bases at J; junction bases unmatched: 8. This CDR3 region has 14 residues. Germline lookup yields CDR1 SGHRS and CDR2 YFSETQ. CDR3 sequence: CASSVRTGQYEQYF. Here the CDR3 DNA reads TGCGCCAGCAGTGTCAGGACAGGGCAGTACGAGCAGTACTTC.